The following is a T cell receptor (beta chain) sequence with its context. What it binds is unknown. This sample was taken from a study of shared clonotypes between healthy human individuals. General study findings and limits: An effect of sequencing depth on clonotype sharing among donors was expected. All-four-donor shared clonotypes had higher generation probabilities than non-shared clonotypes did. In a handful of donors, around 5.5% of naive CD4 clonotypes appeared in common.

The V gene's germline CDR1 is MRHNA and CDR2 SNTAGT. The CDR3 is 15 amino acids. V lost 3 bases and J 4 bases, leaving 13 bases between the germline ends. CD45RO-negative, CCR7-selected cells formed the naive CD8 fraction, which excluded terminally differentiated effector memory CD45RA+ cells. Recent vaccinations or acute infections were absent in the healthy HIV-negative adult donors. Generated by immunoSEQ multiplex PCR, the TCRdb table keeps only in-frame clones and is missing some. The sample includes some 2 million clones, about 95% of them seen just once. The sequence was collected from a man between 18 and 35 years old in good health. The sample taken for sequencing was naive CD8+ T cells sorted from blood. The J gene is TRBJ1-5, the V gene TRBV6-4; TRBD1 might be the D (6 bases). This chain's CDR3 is CASSEGGIRNQPQHF. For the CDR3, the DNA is TGTGCCAGCAGTGAGGGGGGCATTAGGAATCAGCCCCAGCATTTT.